What follows are 13 T cell receptor beta chains derived from one specimen sequenced in a study of human T cells and chemical hapten exposure. The time point denotes: pre-sensitization, week 0. As to treatment: therapeutic diphenylcyclopropenone sensitization with weekly scalp DPC. TCRdb re-called the RACE reads with MiXCR, one entry per CDR3 protein. The table lists tens of thousands of distinct CDR3 sequences, less than 8.5% of them singletons. The sequencing used whole blood, collected in connection with sensitization to the hapten diphenylcyclopropenone (DPC). The source of these receptors is a woman between 45 and 65 years old with alopecia areata. Some clones in this sample may be carry-over from other donors' samples.

Many counts were recorded for this clonotype. The chain recombines TRBV5-1 with TRBJ1-2; TRBD1 is a possible D gene (5 bases). V lost 0 bases, J lost 4 bases, and 16 bases lay in between. There are 16 residues in the CDR3. Germline CDR1 and CDR2: SGHRS and YFSETQ. The CDR3 sequence is CASSLAGMGLGYGYTF. For the CDR3, the DNA is TGCGCCAGCAGCTTGGCCGGGATGGGGCTCGGCTATGGCTACACCTTC.

This rearrangement joins TRBV7-6 to TRBJ2-5, with TRBD1 identical over 7 bases. J lost 3 bases, V lost 1 base, and 5 bases had no gene match. The CDR3 extends over 15 amino acids. The V gene's germline CDR1 is SGHVS and CDR2 FNYEAQ. The CDR3 region has the DNA TGTGCCAGCAGCTTAGGATTGACAGGGAAAGAGACCCAGTACTTC. It encodes CASSLGLTGKETQYF.

In its sample, this clonotype ranks as medium-sized. The V and J genes are TRBV28 and TRBJ2-7, with D unresolved. CDR1 is MDHEN and CDR2 is SYDVKM in the germline V gene. The CDR3 loop spans 11 amino acids. Trimming left V 2 bases short and J 4 bases short, with 3 bases between. The CDR3 spells CASSLVYEQYF. The CDR3 DNA follows: TGTGCCAGCAGTTTAGTTTACGAGCAGTACTTC.

This clonotype showed up many times. The rearrangement joins TRBV18 to TRBJ2-7, with a possible D match to TRBD2 (7 bases). Germline CDR1 is KGHSH and CDR2 is LQKENI. With 1 base removed from V and 3 bases from J, the gap between germline ends came to 10 bases. The CDR3 is made up of 14 amino acids. The CDR3 DNA reads TGTGCCAGCTCACCACGGGGGGGCAGCTACGAGCAGTACTTC. Translating gives CASSPRGGSYEQYF. The entire variable domain, with the rest obtained from reference TRBV18 and TRBJ2-7, is as follows: NAGVMQNPRHLVRRRGQEARLRCSPMKGHSHVYWYRQLPEEGLKFMVYLQKENIIDESGMPKERFSAEFPKEGPSILRIQQVVRGDSAAYFCASSPRGGSYEQYFGPGTRLTVT.

In this sample, this clonotype turned up many times. The chain employs TRBV3-1 and TRBJ1-3; unclear D gene. Germline CDR1 is LGHDT and CDR2 is YNNKEL (reference sequence). With 6 bases removed from V and 1 base from J, the gap between germline ends came to 10 bases. The CDR3 spans 14 residues. Here the CDR3 DNA reads TGTGCCAGCAGTTCTGCGGGGTCTGGAAACACCATATATTTT. Protein sequence: CASSSAGSGNTIYF.

This clonotype has just a few counts. The rearrangement joins TRBV29-1 to TRBJ2-3, with D uncertain. The germline V gene has CDR1 SQVTM and CDR2 ANQGSEA. V lost 5 bases, J lost 0 bases, and 12 bases lay in between. The CDR3 totals 14 residues. For the CDR3, the DNA is TGCAGCGTTTCTGGACCCTCTAGCACAGATACGCAGTATTTT. Encoded protein: CSVSGPSSTDTQYF.

This clonotype was seen repeatedly, ten times or more. DNA of the CDR3: TGTGCCAGCAGCTCCCGGACAGATACGCAGTATTTT. As protein: CASSSRTDTQYF. V is TRBV7-3 and J is TRBJ2-3; D is ambiguous. The CDR3 is 12 residues long. The germline V and J ends were trimmed by 4 bases and 3 bases, with 5 bases remaining between them. Germline-derived CDR1 and CDR2 are SGHTA and FQGTGA.

This clonotype was counted a few times. The rearrangement uses TRBV28 and TRBJ1-3; D unresolved. CDR1 MDHEN and CDR2 SYDVKM come from the germline V gene. The germline V and J ends were trimmed by 1 base and 0 bases, with 10 bases remaining between them. The CDR3 runs to 16 residues. CDR3 amino acids: CASSLSGVPSGNTIYF. CDR3 coding DNA: TGTGCCAGCAGTTTATCTGGGGTCCCCTCTGGAAACACCATATATTTT. Full variable domain (outside the CDR3, taken from reference TRBV28 and TRBJ1-3): DVKVTQSSRYLVKRTGEKVFLECVQDMDHENMFWYRQDPGLGLRLIYFSYDVKMKEKGDIPEGYSVSREKKERFSLILESASTNQTSMYLCASSLSGVPSGNTIYFGEGSWLTVV.

This clonotype was observed a handful of times. This chain joins TRBV21-1 and TRBJ2-1; the table gives TRBD2 as D, unverified against the DNA. TRBV21-1 is labeled a pseudogene. This CDR3 has 18 amino acids. CDR3 nucleotides: TGTGCCAGCAGCAAAGGGCGTCGAAGTAGCGGGAGTCGTGATGAGCAGTTCTTC. It codes for CASSKGRRSSGSRDEQFF.

This clonotype was found many times. V is TRBV5-1 and J is TRBJ2-3; 8 bases line up with TRBD1. V was clipped by 1 base and J by 1 base; unmatched bases: 5. The germline CDR1 and CDR2 sequences are SGHRS and YFSETQ. This CDR3 contains 16 residues. The CDR3 reads CASSLNRDRRTDTQYF. The CDR3 DNA reads TGCGCCAGCAGCTTGAACCGGGACAGGCGCACAGATACGCAGTATTTT.

This sequence joins TRBV29-1 and TRBJ1-1; D may be TRBD1 (5 bases). The CDR3 is 12 residues long. Germline V gives CDR1 SQVTM, CDR2 ANQGSEA. Trimming cost V 5 bases and J 4 bases, with 11 bases left between them. CDR3 residues: CSVSQGPTEAFF. DNA of the CDR3: TGCAGCGTTAGTCAGGGACCCACTGAAGCTTTCTTT.

This CDR3 is CASTRAGTGSGANVLTF. The CDR3 nucleotides are TGCGCCAGCACCCGAGCGGGGACGGGCTCTGGGGCCAACGTCCTGACTTTC. The chain links TRBV5-1 to TRBJ2-6; 7 bases are a match to TRBD2. CDR1 and CDR2 from the germline V gene are SGHRS and YFSETQ. Trimming removed 6 bases from V and 0 bases from J; junction bases left unmatched: 9. CDR3 size: 17 residues.

V gene TRBV6-1 combines with J gene TRBJ2-3, with a possible D match to TRBD1 (6 bases). The CDR3 spans 17 residues. V dropped 6 bases and J dropped 0 bases, with 19 bases sitting between them. Germline V lookup: CDR1 MNHNS, CDR2 SASEGT. This CDR3 reads CASSGTGPPWSTDTQYF. The CDR3 bases are TGTGCCAGCAGCGGTACAGGGCCCCCATGGAGCACAGATACGCAGTATTTT.